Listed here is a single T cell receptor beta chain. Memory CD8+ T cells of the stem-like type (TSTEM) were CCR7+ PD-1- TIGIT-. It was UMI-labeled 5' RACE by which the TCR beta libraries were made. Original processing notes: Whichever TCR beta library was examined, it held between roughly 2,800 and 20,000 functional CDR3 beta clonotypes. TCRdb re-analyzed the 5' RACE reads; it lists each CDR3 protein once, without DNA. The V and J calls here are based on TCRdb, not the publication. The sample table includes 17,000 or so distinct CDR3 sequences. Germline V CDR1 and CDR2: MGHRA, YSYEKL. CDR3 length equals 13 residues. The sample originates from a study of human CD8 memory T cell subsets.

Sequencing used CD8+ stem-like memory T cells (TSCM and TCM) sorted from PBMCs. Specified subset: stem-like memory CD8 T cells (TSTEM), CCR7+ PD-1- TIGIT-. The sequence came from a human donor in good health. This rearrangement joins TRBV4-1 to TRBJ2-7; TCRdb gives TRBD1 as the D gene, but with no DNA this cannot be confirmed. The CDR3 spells CASSQNKGDEQYF.